This TCR beta chain originates from a study of blood T cell repertoires in COVID-19. The overall study: Donors in the United States, Italy and Spain gave samples during acute or convalescent COVID-19. PBMCs, B-cell-depleted T cells, or T cells were the source of the cDNA or gDNA that made up the material.

Per the original methods: Reference gene primer amplification in the assay estimated nucleated cell counts. Some clones are missing from TCRdb's copy, which holds only in-frame ones; the method was immunoSEQ multiplex PCR. For V, J and clone size, that table is used; D and trimming come from the DNA. The sample contains some 100,000 clones, roughly nine tenths of which appear only once. The germline V gene has CDR1 LGHDT and CDR2 YNNKEL (reference sequence). This CDR3 is built from 15 residues. V lost 4 bases and J lost 2, with 13 bases in between. The sequence was collected from a man aged 50-59 years with active COVID-19. The sequenced material came from peripheral blood. The chain is built from TRBV3-1 (or the pseudogene TRBV3-2) and TRBJ2-3; a weak D match, TRBD1 (6 bases). In DNA form, the CDR3 reads TGTGCCAGCAGCCTAGTACAGGGAACCACAGATACGCAGTATTTT. It is translated as CASSLVQGTTDTQYF.